Listed below are T cell receptor beta chains from one sample, sequenced in a study of blood T cells in healthy people across ages. TCRdb used MiXCR to reprocess the 5' RACE reads, holding one entry per CDR3 protein. The data contain 650,000 or so distinct CDR3 sequences, roughly half of them singletons. Input material: blood. These receptors were collected from a woman older than 75 in good health. Each CDR3 is given with its conserved first and last residue. A D gene is named only where the DNA matches it firmly. Clone size is given for some rows only: seen once, a few or many times, or a class if the clone is expanded.

>NA|TRBJ2-3|NA|TRBV21-1
TGTGCCAGCAAGGACAGGCCACTCAAGGATACGCAGTATTTT
CASKDRPLKDTQYF
>NA|TRBJ2-3|once|TRBV13
TGTGCCAGCAGCTATGAGGGCCTCAGCACAGATACGCAGTATTTT
CASSYEGLSTDTQYF
>NA|TRBJ2-5|many|TRBV5-1
TGCGCCAGCAGTCCGGGGAATTCCGGGGAGACCCAGTACTTC
CASSPGNSGETQYF
>NA|TRBJ2-4|NA|TRBV27
TGTGCCAGCACCCAGGACACGAAAAACATTCAGTACTTC
CASTQDTKNIQYF
>NA|TRBJ1-5|NA|TRBV7-2
TGTGCCAGCTCTGGACAGAGCAATCAGCCCCAGCATTTT
CASSGQSNQPQHF
>NA|TRBJ2-5|many|TRBV12-3/TRBV12-4
TGTGCCAGCAGTCCCCTCCGGGCCCTATCCCAAGAGACCCAGTACTTC
CASSPLRALSQETQYF
>TRBD1|TRBJ2-3|many|TRBV12-3/TRBV12-4
TGTGCCAGCAAATGGACAGGGGGCATGTCAGATACGCAGTATTTT
CASKWTGGMSDTQYF
>NA|TRBJ2-1|NA|TRBV7-9
TGTGCCAGCAGCTTCAGTTTTGGGCAGTTCTTC
CASSFSFGQFF
>TRBD2|TRBJ2-1|few|TRBV7-3
TGTGCCAGCAGCTTTGGGACTAGCGGGGGCTACAATGAGCAGTTCTTC
CASSFGTSGGYNEQFF
>TRBD2|TRBJ2-2|NA|TRBV2
TGTGCCAGCACCGGGACTAGCGGTATCGGGGAGCTGTTTTTT
CASTGTSGIGELFF
>NA|TRBJ2-1|NA|TRBV5-1
TGCGCCAGCAGCTTGCCTGTCGGCGCATACAATGAGCAGTTCTTC
CASSLPVGAYNEQFF
>TRBD1|TRBJ1-5|few|TRBV3-1
TGTGCCAGCAGCCACCTTGGGACAGACCCACAGCCCCAGCATTTT
CASSHLGTDPQPQHF
>TRBD2|TRBJ2-7|NA|TRBV4-2
TGTGCCAGCAGCCTCGCCCTAGCGGGGTACGAGCAGTACTTC
CASSLALAGYEQYF
>NA|TRBJ2-1|few|TRBV9
TGTGCCAGCAGCGTAGCCAGTGAGCAGTTCTTC
CASSVASEQFF
>NA|TRBJ2-1|NA|TRBV7-8
TGTGCCAGCGAGCATAGGGAGAATGAGCAGTTCTTC
CASEHRENEQFF
>TRBD2|TRBJ2-5|NA|TRBV6-2/TRBV6-3
TGTGCCAGCAAGCGGGAGATCTCCTACAATGAGCAGTACTTC
CASKREISYNEQYF
>TRBD1|TRBJ2-3|once|TRBV7-7
TGTGCCAGCAGCTCCGAACCGGGACAGGGTTTTTCTACGCAGTATTTT
CASSSEPGQGFSTQYF
>TRBD2|TRBJ2-3|many|TRBV6-2/TRBV6-3
TGTGCCAGCAGTCAGCGACTAGCGGCGTCCACAGATACGCAGTATTTT
CASSQRLAASTDTQYF
>NA|TRBJ2-3|many|TRBV10-3
TGTGCCATCAGTCGCGGCGGCGGGGGCCCAAACACAGATACGCAGTATTTT
CAISRGGGGPNTDTQYF
>NA|TRBJ2-3|NA|TRBV9
TGTGCCAGCAGCGTAGATCGGGGGCACACAGATACGCAGTATTTT
CASSVDRGHTDTQYF
>NA|TRBJ2-3|NA|TRBV6-5
TGTGCCAGCAGTTGGTGGGGAGAAGATACGCAGTATTTT
CASSWWGEDTQYF
>NA|TRBJ1-5|NA|TRBV2
TGTGCCAGCAGTGAAGCGGAGACACAGTATCAGCCCCAGCATTTT
CASSEAETQYQPQHF
>TRBD1|TRBJ2-1|many|TRBV29-1
TGCAGCGTCGTCGACAGGGAAGCGACCTTGGGGAATGAGCAGTTCTTC
CSVVDREATLGNEQFF